These 12 T cell receptor beta chains were all obtained from the same sample, sequenced in a study of early T cells in non-severe SARS-CoV-2 infection (dated by TCRdb to about 2021). The library was built by means of 5' RACE. The sequencer was a NextSeq 500. The public reads were quality trimmed at Q25 with fastp and then assembled into clones with MiXCR by TCRdb, keeping productive beta chains. Under each unique CDR3 protein, matching rows form one entry showing the most common genes and DNA. The sample table lists fewer than 65,000 distinct CDR3 sequences, roughly 8.8% of them with a count of one. About 15% of the sample goes to the ten largest clones. Sequenced material: whole blood. All receptors derive from an adult who was a healthcare worker with PCR-confirmed SARS-CoV-2 infection or an uninfected control (not recorded which).

This clonotype has ten or more counts. The chain links TRBV24-1 to TRBJ1-2; D is unresolved. Germline CDR1 reads KGHDR; CDR2 reads SFDVKD. Trimming removed 4 bases from V and 2 bases from J, with 10 bases in between. This CDR3 comprises 14 residues. CDR3 coding DNA: TGTGCCACCAGTGAGGGCGATGGGAACTATGGCTACACCTTC. Translated: CATSEGDGNYGYTF.

This clonotype showed up many times. CDR3 nucleotide sequence: TGTGCCATCAGCCGCGGCGAAGGACAGGGGTCCGGGGAGCTGTTTTTT. Its translation is CAISRGEGQGSGELFF. V gene TRBV10-3 combines with J gene TRBJ2-2, with 9 positions matching TRBD1. Germline V gene lookup returns CDR1 ENHRY and CDR2 SYGVKD. The CDR3 length is 16 residues. The V gene end was trimmed by 6 bases and the J gene end by 6 bases; junction bases not matched to a gene: 11.

The V call is TRBV2, the J call TRBJ2-2; D is possibly TRBD1 (5 bases). This CDR3 spans 15 amino acids. Trimming removed 2 bases at V and 2 bases at J, with 9 bases between. From germline, CDR1 is SNHLY and CDR2 FYNNEI. CDR3 in amino acids: CASSETRTNTGELFF. The CDR3 DNA sequence: TGTGCCAGCAGTGAAACCCGGACAAACACCGGGGAGCTGTTTTTT.

The chain couples TRBV3-1 to TRBJ1-3; the match to TRBD1 covers 8 bases. V lost 1 base to trimming and J lost 0 bases; unmatched junction nucleotides: 14. This CDR3 has 20 amino acids. Germline V gene data show CDR1 as LGHDT and CDR2 as YNNKEL (reference sequence). CDR3 nucleotide sequence: TGTGCCAGCAGCCAAGTCCACAGGGGGTTCCTACGTAGCTCTGGAAACACCATATATTTT. Translation: CASSQVHRGFLRSSGNTIYF.

The chain couples TRBV7-3 to TRBJ2-1, with no clear D. V was trimmed by 2 bases and J by 7 bases, leaving 18 bases between them. The CDR3 has 16 amino acids. The germline gives CDR1 SGHTA, CDR2 FQGTGA. CDR3 residues: CASSLGMGARLNEQFF. For the CDR3, the DNA is TGTGCCAGCAGCTTAGGGATGGGCGCCCGATTGAATGAGCAGTTCTTC.

The chain combines TRBV6-6 with TRBJ1-5; TRBD1 matches 8 bases. The CDR3 loop spans 14 amino acids. The germline gives CDR1 MNHNY, CDR2 SVGAGI (reference sequence). The V gene end was trimmed by 5 bases and the J gene end by 5 bases; junction bases not matched to a gene: 5. For the CDR3, the DNA is TGTGCCAGCAGTCCGGGACAGGTTTATCAGCCCCAGCATTTT. Its translation: CASSPGQVYQPQHF.

This clonotype has at least ten counts. The J gene is TRBJ2-2, the V gene TRBV7-2; the match to TRBD2 covers 11 bases. CDR1 SGHTA and CDR2 FQGNSA come from the germline V gene. J gave up 6 bases and V 5 bases, and 5 bases lay outside the gene matches. This CDR3 spans 15 amino acids. CDR3: CASSVYSGRAGELFF. CDR3 bases: TGTGCCAGCAGCGTATATAGCGGGAGGGCCGGGGAGCTGTTTTTT.

The chain joins TRBV27 to TRBJ2-7; 11 bases are shared with TRBD2. Per germline, CDR1 MNHEY and CDR2 SMNVEV (reference sequence). The CDR3 contains 16 residues. J lost 0 bases, V lost 3 bases, and 4 bases had no gene match. The CDR3 region has the DNA TGTGCCAGCAGTTTGTTCGGGACTAGCGGCTCCTACGAGCAGTACTTC. Protein sequence: CASSLFGTSGSYEQYF.

The CDR3 region has the DNA TGTGCCAGCACCGCCGATGAGAATACGCAGTATTTT. It specifies CASTADENTQYF. The chain has TRBV6-1 and TRBJ2-3; D gene unclear. Trimming took 7 bases from V and 7 from J, leaving 12 bases between them. Germline values: CDR1 MNHNS, CDR2 SASEGT. CDR3 length: 12 residues.

This clonotype was recorded at least ten times. The CDR3 region has the DNA TGCGCCAGCAGCCAAAGAACTAGAGCCGGCATTCAGTACTTC. Its protein is CASSQRTRAGIQYF. V usage is TRBV4-3 and J usage is TRBJ2-4, with D perhaps TRBD2 (5 bases). The V end was cut by 2 bases, the J end by 9 bases, with 14 bases between. This CDR3 contains 14 residues. Germline lookup yields CDR1 LGHNA and CDR2 YSLEER.

The sample holds a few counts of this clonotype. The chain couples TRBV29-1 to TRBJ2-7; D perhaps matches TRBD1 (6 bases). CDR3 size: 13 residues. Germline V gene data show CDR1 as SQVTM and CDR2 as ANQGSEA. V dropped 4 bases and J dropped 2 bases, with 12 bases sitting between them. The CDR3 loop reads CSVVRTATYEQYF. DNA of the CDR3: TGCAGCGTTGTTCGGACAGCCACCTACGAGCAGTACTTC.

This sequence joins TRBV7-3 and TRBJ2-6; D remains ambiguous. Looked up from germline, CDR1 is SGHTA and CDR2 is FQGTGA. The length of the CDR3 is 13 residues. Trimming pared 4 bases from V and 5 bases from J, leaving 6 bases between. As DNA, the CDR3 is TGTGCCAGCAGCTCGGATAGGGCCAACGTCCTGACTTTC. It specifies CASSSDRANVLTF.